Below, 18 T cell receptor beta chains from the same sample are listed, as sequenced in a study of CD8 T cells in ankylosing spondylitis. From the 5' RACE reads, TCRdb called clonotypes with MiXCR, one entry per CDR3 protein. The sample has around 150,000 distinct CDR3 sequences, approximately 10% seen once. Sequenced material: blood, either unsorted or a sorted T cell fraction (not recorded which). These receptors all stem from a female donor with ankylosing spondylitis or in good health (not recorded which).

Of note for this clonotype: Given a much more abundant clone one base away, this may be a read error. The gene calls are TRBV5-1 and TRBJ1-2; 7 bases fit TRBD1. CDR1 SGHRS and CDR2 YFSETQ come from the germline V gene. The CDR3 sequence is 16 residues long. The CDR3 is CASSPVKGGLGDGHTF. CDR3 bases: TGCGCCAGCAGCCCGGTCAAAGGGGGCTTGGGTGATGGCCACACCTTC.

This clonotype was counted a few times. This sequence joins TRBV6-6 and TRBJ1-6; D call uncertain. This CDR3 has 10 residues. Looked up from germline, CDR1 is MNHNY and CDR2 is SVGAGI (reference sequence). V was clipped by 5 bases and J by 10 bases, with 3 bases between them. The CDR3 reads CASSQSPLHF. The CDR3 DNA reads TGTGCCAGCAGTCAATCACCCCTCCACTTT.

The chain links TRBV14 to TRBJ1-2; D is uncertain. CDR3 length: 15 amino acids. From germline, CDR1 is SGHDN and CDR2 FVKESK. V dropped 0 bases and J dropped 3 bases, with 11 bases sitting between them. CDR3 in DNA: TGTGCCAGCAGCCAAGATGGGCTGCAGTACTATGGCTACACCTTC. It codes for CASSQDGLQYYGYTF.

This clonotype was recorded at least ten times. The chain has TRBV18 and TRBJ2-3; D remains unclear. V lost 6 bases, J lost 5 bases, and 12 bases lay in between. The CDR3 totals 13 residues. The germline CDR1 and CDR2 sequences are KGHSH and LQKENI. The CDR3 region has the DNA TGTGCCAGCTCCCCCGCAAACTTAGATACGCAGTATTTT. It translates to CASSPANLDTQYF. The full variable domain, completed using reference TRBV18 and TRBJ2-3, is NAGVMQNPRHLVRRRGQEARLRCSPMKGHSHVYWYRQLPEEGLKFMVYLQKENIIDESGMPKERFSAEFPKEGPSILRIQQVVRGDSAAYFCASSPANLDTQYFGPGTRLTVL.

Ten or more counts support this clonotype. V gene TRBV7-9 combines with J gene TRBJ1-1; a weak D match, TRBD1 (6 bases). V was clipped by 1 base and J by 2 bases, with 11 bases between them. Germline assignment: CDR1 SEHNR and CDR2 FQNEAQ (reference sequence). The CDR3 loop spans 15 amino acids. The CDR3 sequence: CASSLGQAFNTEAFF. CDR3 in DNA: TGTGCCAGCAGCTTAGGACAGGCCTTCAACACTGAAGCTTTCTTT.

This clonotype was counted at least ten times. This chain links TRBV5-5 with TRBJ2-7; D unresolved. The CDR3 has 14 amino acids. Per germline, CDR1 SGHKS and CDR2 YYEKEE (reference sequence). V was pared by 0 bases and J by 1 base, with 8 bases between. This chain's CDR3 is CASSLETVSYEQYF. In nucleotides, the CDR3 is TGTGCCAGCAGCTTGGAGACGGTATCCTACGAGCAGTACTTC.

This clonotype has ten or more counts. The rearrangement uses TRBV5-1 and TRBJ1-2, with a possible D match to TRBD1 (5 bases). CDR1 is SGHRS and CDR2 is YFSETQ in the germline V gene. V lost 7 bases and J lost 4, with 14 bases in between. The CDR3 covers 13 residues. Here the CDR3 DNA reads TGCGCCAGCGGGAGGGGCGAATCCTATGGCTACACCTTC. Amino acids: CASGRGESYGYTF.

This clonotype was seen only a few times. V is TRBV11-1 and J is TRBJ2-1; a weak D match, TRBD2 (5 bases). The CDR3 runs to 18 residues. V was trimmed by 5 bases and J by 9 bases, leaving 29 bases between them. Per the germline V gene, CDR1 is SGHAT and CDR2 is FQDESV (reference sequence). The CDR3 loop is CASSLLGLAWGNGAEQFF. In DNA, the CDR3 is TGTGCCAGCAGCCTGCTGGGTCTAGCTTGGGGAAACGGCGCTGAGCAGTTCTTC.

The rearrangement links TRBV11-1 to TRBJ1-1, with D unclear. The CDR3 loop spans 13 amino acids. V lost 0 bases, J lost 5 bases, and 7 bases lay in between. Looked up from germline, CDR1 is SGHAT and CDR2 is FQDESV (reference sequence). CDR3: CASSLAGWTEAFF. CDR3 nucleotide sequence: TGTGCCAGCAGCTTAGCAGGGTGGACTGAAGCTTTCTTT.

The sample holds a few counts of this clonotype. The J gene is TRBJ2-7, the V gene TRBV5-1; 7 bases map to TRBD1. Germline-derived CDR1 and CDR2 are SGHRS and YFSETQ. V shed 2 bases and J 2 bases; nucleotides not matched to a gene: 7. CDR3 size: 15 residues. The DNA of the CDR3 is TGCGCCAGCAGCTTTTCGGACAGGATCCCCTACGAGCAGTACTTC. This translates into CASSFSDRIPYEQYF.

At least ten counts were recorded for this clonotype. The V call is TRBV24-1, the J call TRBJ2-3, with D maybe TRBD1 (6 bases). The CDR3 spans 15 residues. The germline V and J ends were trimmed by 1 base and 0 bases, with 7 bases remaining between them. Germline values: CDR1 KGHDR, CDR2 SFDVKD. The chain's CDR3 is CATSDFRGSTDTQYF. As DNA, the CDR3 is TGTGCCACCAGTGATTTCAGGGGAAGCACAGATACGCAGTATTTT.

This clonotype was observed at least ten times. This chain uses TRBV3-1 with TRBJ1-1, with D tentatively TRBD1 (5 bases). Germline V gene sequence: CDR1 LGHDT, CDR2 YNNKEL (reference sequence). The CDR3 extends over 15 amino acids. Trimming removed 0 bases at V and 3 bases at J, with 11 bases between. CDR3 sequence reads: CASSQDWGRDTEAFF. The DNA of the CDR3 is TGTGCCAGCAGCCAAGATTGGGGCAGGGACACTGAAGCTTTCTTT.

This clonotype showed up just a few times. The chain recombines TRBV5-1 with TRBJ2-1, with TRBD2 identical over 7 bases. CDR1 is SGHRS and CDR2 is YFSETQ in the germline V gene. This CDR3 is 16 amino acids long. V was pared by 4 bases and J by 5 bases, with 12 bases of the junction left unmatched. The CDR3 sequence is CASSHPKIAGNNEQFF. The CDR3 coding sequence is TGCGCCAGCAGCCATCCGAAGATAGCGGGCAACAATGAGCAGTTCTTC.

This clonotype was counted many times. The rearrangement joins TRBV20-1 to TRBJ2-1; 11 bases map to TRBD2. Germline assignment: CDR1 DFQATT and CDR2 SNEGSKA (reference sequence). This CDR3 region has 14 residues. With V trimmed by 4 bases and J by 10 bases, 9 bases remained unmatched. CDR3 in amino acids: CSAKGSGGVREQFF. As DNA, the CDR3 is TGCAGTGCTAAAGGTAGCGGGGGGGTCAGGGAGCAGTTCTTC.

This clonotype was seen repeatedly, ten times or more. The chain recombines TRBV28 with TRBJ2-1; D gene uncertain. The CDR3 has 12 amino acids. V was shortened by 7 bases and J by 7 bases, with 11 bases between the two germline ends. Germline V gives CDR1 MDHEN, CDR2 SYDVKM. The CDR3, as DNA: TGTGCCAGCAACTCCAGGTTTAATGAGCAGTTCTTC. It translates to CASNSRFNEQFF.

Many counts were recorded for this clonotype. This chain uses TRBV7-2 with TRBJ2-7; D gene unclear. This CDR3 is built from 11 residues. V shed 3 bases and J shed 6 bases, with 6 bases lying between them. The germline CDR1 and CDR2 sequences are SGHTA and FQGNSA. The CDR3 sequence is CASSLGLEQYF. CDR3 coding DNA: TGTGCCAGCAGCTTGGGTCTCGAGCAGTACTTC.

This clonotype was found many times. J is TRBJ1-1 and V is TRBV2; TRBD1 is a possible D gene (5 bases). Germline CDR1 is SNHLY and CDR2 is FYNNEI. V lost 7 bases to trimming and J lost 1 base, with 13 bases between them. This CDR3 is 14 amino acids long. The CDR3 DNA reads as TGTGCCAGCAATGAGCAGGGCCAGAACACTGAAGCTTTCTTT. This codes for CASNEQGQNTEAFF.

A few counts support this clonotype. The V and J genes are TRBV5-6 and TRBJ2-1; maybe TRBD1 (6 bases). In germline, CDR1 is SGHDT, CDR2 YYEEEE. Deletions cut 4 bases from V and 1 base from J, with 18 bases between. The CDR3 contains 17 residues. DNA of the CDR3: TGTGCCAGCAGCCCGACACAGGGCCTAAGATCCTACAATGAGCAGTTCTTC. Its protein is CASSPTQGLRSYNEQFF. Together with reference TRBV5-6 and TRBJ2-1, the CDR3 gives the full variable domain: DAGVTQSPTHLIKTRGQQVTLRCSPKSGHDTVSWYQQALGQGPQFIFQYYEEEERQRGNFPDRFSGHQFPNYSSELNVNALLLGDSALYLCASSPTQGLRSYNEQFFGPGTRLTVL.